This TCR beta chain was captured in a study of beta chain features in type 1 diabetes. Study at large: Examined across all samples were around 110 million sorted cells. Findings and caveats of the study: Type 1 diabetes patients had moderately but significantly shorter TCRB CDR3s in all four CD4+ subsets.

The CDR3 consists of 15 residues. The V segment lost 8 bases and the J segment 4 bases; nucleotides outside the gene matches: 8. The V gene's germline CDR1 is MDHEN and CDR2 SYDVKM. Of note for this clone: Its specificity is not known.

Isolated RNA was reverse transcribed in full, so expressed TCRB transcripts were sequenced. TCRdb keeps only in-frame clones here, not all; method: immunoSEQ multiplex PCR. The repertoire consists of around 690,000 clones, with 12% occurring once and the leading ten covering about 0.11%. The source material was naive CD4+ T cells from blood. The rearrangement joins TRBV28 to TRBJ2-6, with 7 bases that match TRBD1. The receptor comes from a man younger than 45 with type 1 diabetes. Here the CDR3 reads CASYPTGSGANVLTF. CDR3 nucleotides: TGTGCCAGCTACCCGACAGGGTCAGGGGCCAACGTCCTGACTTTC.